This TCR beta chain was profiled in a study of CD8 T cells in ankylosing spondylitis. Study-wide findings and caveats: Reportedly, significant enrichment of disease-linked clones occurred in matched ankylosing spondylitis synovial fluid.

This clonotype showed up many times. What it binds is not known. CDR3 size: 14 residues. Germline loops: CDR1 SGHTA, CDR2 FQGNSA. V was cut by 10 bases and J by 0 bases, with 12 bases left in between. MiXCR was run by TCRdb on the 5' RACE reads, yielding one entry per CDR3 protein. The repertoire holds roughly 250,000 distinct CDR3 sequences, with 8.6% as singletons. The gene calls are TRBV7-2 and TRBJ2-2; the D is unclear. Sequencing was performed on blood, either unsorted or a sorted T cell fraction (not recorded which). This TCR came from a male donor with ankylosing spondylitis or in good health (not recorded which). CDR3 in DNA: TGTGCCATAAAGGCAGCATCGAACACCGGGGAGCTGTTTTTT. It encodes CAIKAASNTGELFF.